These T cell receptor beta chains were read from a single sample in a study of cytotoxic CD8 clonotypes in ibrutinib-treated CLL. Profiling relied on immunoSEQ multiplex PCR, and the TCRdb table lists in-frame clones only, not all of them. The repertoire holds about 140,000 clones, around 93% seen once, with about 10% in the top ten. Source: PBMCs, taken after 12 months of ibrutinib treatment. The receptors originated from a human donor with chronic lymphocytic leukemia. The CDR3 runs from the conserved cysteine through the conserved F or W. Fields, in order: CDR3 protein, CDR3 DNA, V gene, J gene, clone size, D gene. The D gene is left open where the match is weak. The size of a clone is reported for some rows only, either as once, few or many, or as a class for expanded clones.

cdr3_aa: CASSLTALAGAEQFF; cdr3_nt: TGTGCCAGCAGCTTAACTGCTCTAGCGGGAGCTGAGCAGTTCTTC; v_call: TRBV7-3; j_call: TRBJ2-1; clone_size: NA; d_call: TRBD2
cdr3_aa: CASSSSGSLTDTQYF; cdr3_nt: TGTGCCAGCAGCTCTAGCGGGAGTCTGACAGATACGCAGTATTTT; v_call: TRBV7-3; j_call: TRBJ2-3; clone_size: NA; d_call: TRBD2
cdr3_aa: CASRRSGASTEAFF; cdr3_nt: TGTGCCAGCCGGCGTAGTGGGGCGAGCACTGAAGCTTTCTTT; v_call: TRBV11-2; j_call: TRBJ1-1; clone_size: NA; d_call: NA
cdr3_aa: CASSYLASSYEQYF; cdr3_nt: TGTGCCAGCAGTTACCTAGCATCGTCGTACGAGCAGTACTTC; v_call: TRBV6-5; j_call: TRBJ2-7; clone_size: NA; d_call: NA
cdr3_aa: CASSIWLQGVEKLFF; cdr3_nt: TGTGCCAGTAGTATCTGGTTGCAGGGCGTGGAAAAACTGTTTTTT; v_call: TRBV19; j_call: TRBJ1-4; clone_size: NA; d_call: NA
cdr3_aa: CASSQDHPIAGGPKDTQYF; cdr3_nt: TGTGCCAGCAGCCAAGATCACCCAATAGCGGGAGGGCCGAAAGATACGCAGTATTTT; v_call: TRBV4-2; j_call: TRBJ2-3; clone_size: NA; d_call: TRBD2
cdr3_aa: CAWSVSRTSGVDGNEQFF; cdr3_nt: TGTGCCTGGAGTGTAAGCAGGACTAGCGGGGTAGATGGCAATGAGCAGTTCTTC; v_call: TRBV30; j_call: TRBJ2-1; clone_size: NA; d_call: TRBD2
cdr3_aa: CASSPASTDTQYF; cdr3_nt: TGTGCCAGTAGCCCAGCCAGCACAGATACGCAGTATTTT; v_call: TRBV19; j_call: TRBJ2-3; clone_size: few; d_call: NA
cdr3_aa: CASSDALNQPQHF; cdr3_nt: TGTGCCAGCAGTGATGCGCTTAATCAGCCCCAGCATTTT; v_call: TRBV2; j_call: TRBJ1-5; clone_size: NA; d_call: NA
cdr3_aa: CASSPRSGTGELFF; cdr3_nt: TGTGCCAGCTCACCAAGGTCAGGGACCGGGGAGCTGTTTTTT; v_call: TRBV18; j_call: TRBJ2-2; clone_size: NA; d_call: NA
cdr3_aa: CASRAGASTDTQYF; cdr3_nt: TGTGCCAGCAGAGCCGGGGCTAGCACAGATACGCAGTATTTT; v_call: TRBV6-1; j_call: TRBJ2-3; clone_size: once; d_call: NA
cdr3_aa: CASGRSQYF; cdr3_nt: TGTGCCAGCGGACGGTCGCAGTATTTT; v_call: TRBV9; j_call: TRBJ2-3; clone_size: NA; d_call: NA